Sequencing of this T cell receptor (beta chain) was carried out in a study of identifying expanded T cells in peripheral blood. Assay used: immunoSEQ multiplex PCR; TCRdb lists only in-frame clones, some missing. The data hold about 58,000 clones, with approximately 89% observed a single time. Germline V CDR1 and CDR2: SGHTS, YDEGEE. The CDR3 length is 16 residues. After removal of 4 bases from V and 3 bases from J, the junction contained 10 bases not matched to a gene. Regarding this clone: What it binds is unknown.

Collection occurred without any documented infections or immune events in donors. Findings of the study overall: Two-week clone count variance significantly increased as total template count grew. Differentially abundant clones: 0.95 to 1.5 between replicates, approximately 16 at roughly 13 days, around 20 at four.

The rearrangement uses TRBV5-8 and TRBJ1-5, with TRBD1 identical over 7 bases. The receptor's source is a person between 18 and 75 years old in good health. Sequencing used blood. This CDR3 is CASSPIGTGVNQPQHF. The CDR3, as DNA: TGTGCCAGCAGCCCCATCGGTACAGGGGTCAATCAGCCCCAGCATTTT.